Below, 6 T cell receptor beta chains from the same sample are listed, as sequenced in a study of tissue T cells after allogeneic stem cell transplantation. As to time point: mouse harvest day 7 after allogeneic transplant. Tail vein injection delivered 10^7 T-cell-depleted bone marrow cells and 10^6 splenic CD5+ T cells. Libraries were prepared by immunoSEQ multiplex PCR; TCRdb keeps only in-frame clonotypes and omits some of them. Counted here are 7,000 to 8,500 clones, roughly 47% occurring once; the ten biggest clones make up more than 10%. Sequenced input: lymph node tissue. The receptors shown here come from a female BALB/c mouse given C57BL/6 T cells with graft-versus-host disease after an allogeneic hematopoietic cell transplant.

Comment on this clone: The listed genes are named as in mouse. The observed sequence ends 1 residue before the CDR3 terminus, with the missing tail filled in from the germline J gene. The chain recombines TRBV26 with TRBJ2-1; 9 positions agree with TRBD1. J gave up 5 bases and V 4 bases, and 3 bases lay outside the gene matches. The CDR3 extends over 14 amino acids. Germline CDR1 and CDR2: KGHPV and FQNQEV (reference sequence). Partial CDR3 DNA: TGTGCCAGCAGTCGGTACAGGGGGCATGCTGAGCAGTTC. Protein: CASSRYRGHAEQF. The whole CDR3 protein is CASSRYRGHAEQFF.

Comment on this clone: Gene labels here are mouse ones. The CDR3 end lies 1 residue beyond the end of the read and is filled in from the germline J gene. The gene calls are TRBV26 and TRBJ2-4; 7 bases are a match to TRBD1. The CDR3 has 11 residues. The V gene end was trimmed by 8 bases and the J gene end by 4 bases; junction bases not matched to a gene: 0. Per the germline V gene, CDR1 is KGHPV and CDR2 is FQNQEV (reference sequence). Incomplete CDR3 DNA: TGTGCCAGCGGGACAGAAAACACCTTGTAC. Protein sequence: CASGTENTLY. The whole CDR3 sequence is CASGTENTLYF.

A word on this clone: Mouse germline and gene names are used. Read coverage stops 1 residue before the CDR3 terminus; the germline J gene supplies the remainder. The V call is TRBV16, the J call TRBJ1-4; D is unresolved. The V gene lost 0 bases and the J gene lost 7 bases, with 6 bases spanning the gap. Germline V gives CDR1 SGHSA, CDR2 FRNQAP. This CDR3 comprises 13 residues. The CDR3 is CASSLDLGERLFF. CDR3 DNA, as far as it was read: TGTGCAAGCAGCTTAGATTTGGGCGAAAGATTATTT.

In regard to this clone: Genes here carry mouse names. The read comes to an end 1 residue before the CDR3 does, leaving the germline J gene to fill in the end. The chain carries TRBV29 and TRBJ1-6, with TRBD1 identical over 11 bases. TRBJ1-6 is an open reading frame, and its role is uncertain. CDR1 MSHET and CDR2 SYDVDS come from the germline V gene. With 7 bases clipped from V and 0 bases from J, the junction kept 8 bases outside the gene matches. The CDR3 is 18 amino acids. CDR3 DNA (partial): TGTGCTAGCATCCCGGGACAGGGGGGGGATTCCTATAATTCGCCCCTCTAC. This sequence encodes CASIPGQGGDSYNSPLY. Given in full, the CDR3 is CASIPGQGGDSYNSPLYF.

On this clone itself: Gene names and germline match the mouse. The DNA ends 1 residue before the CDR3 does, and the rest of the CDR3 is filled in from the germline J gene. The chain recombines TRBV23 with TRBJ2-5. Germline-derived CDR1 and CDR2 are KGHTA and FQNQQP. This CDR3 has 12 amino acids. CDR3 loop: CSSSQSKDTQYF. CDR3 bases read: TGCTCCAGCAGTCAATCGAAAGACACCCAGTAC. The variable domain in full, completed from reference TRBV23 and TRBJ2-5, reads DAAVTQKPRYLIKMKGQEAEMKCIPEKGHTAVFWYQQKQSKELKFLIYFQNQQPLDQIDMVKERFSAVCPSSSLCSLGIRTCEAEDSALYLCSSSQSKDTQYFGPGTRLLVL.

Concerning this clone: These gene names are mouse names. The observed sequence ends 1 residue before the CDR3 terminus, with the missing tail filled in from the germline J gene. The chain links TRBV19 to TRBJ1-1; D is unresolved. Germline V CDR1 and CDR2: FNHDT, SITEND (reference sequence). V shed 4 bases and J shed 4 bases, with 8 bases lying between them. CDR3 length equals 12 residues. The CDR3 loop reads CASSPGGTEVFF. The CDR3 bases that were read are TGTGCCAGCAGTCCAGGAGGCACAGAAGTCTTC. Drawing the rest from reference TRBV19 and TRBJ1-1, the complete variable domain is GGIITQTPKFLIGQEGQKLTLKCQQNFNHDTMYWYRQDSGKGLRLIYYSITENDLQKGDLSEGYDASREKKSSFSLTVTSAQKNEMAVFLCASSPGGTEVFFGKGTRLTVV.